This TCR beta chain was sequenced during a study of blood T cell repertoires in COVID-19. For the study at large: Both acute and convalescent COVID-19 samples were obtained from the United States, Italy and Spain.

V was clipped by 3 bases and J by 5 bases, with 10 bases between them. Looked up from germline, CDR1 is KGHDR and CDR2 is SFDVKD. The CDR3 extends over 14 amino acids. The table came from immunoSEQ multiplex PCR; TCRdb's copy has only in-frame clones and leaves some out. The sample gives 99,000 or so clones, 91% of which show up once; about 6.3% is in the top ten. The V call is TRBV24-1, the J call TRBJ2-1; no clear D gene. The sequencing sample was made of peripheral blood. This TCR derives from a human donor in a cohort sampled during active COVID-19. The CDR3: CATSDPYRNNEQFF. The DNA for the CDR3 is TGTGCCACCAGTGATCCCTACAGAAACAATGAGCAGTTCTTC.